This TCR beta chain appears in the sequencing data of a study of regulatory T cells in long-lasting Graves disease. Study-wide results and limits: Among persistent patients, a larger number of public clonotypes were shared (around 2,700) than among newly diagnosed patients (about 970).

Through Arm-PCR of CDR3 regions and iRepertoire HTBI primers, TCR beta libraries were built. One entry per CDR3 protein, called by TCRdb with MiXCR from the multiplex PCR reads. The sample contains roughly 250,000 distinct CDR3 sequences, around 19% of which appear only once. The V and J ends lost 5 bases and 3 bases respectively, with 10 bases between them. The CDR3 runs to 13 residues. This clonotype appeared many times. Its antigen remains unidentified. Time point denoted: newly diagnosed GD, antithyroid drugs for less than 3 months. RNA extracted from PBMCs served as the sequencing template. These data were also reused for a study on T cells in Graves' hyperthyroidism and ophthalmopathy.

Sequencing was performed on peripheral blood mononuclear cells (PBMCs), taken at new diagnosis, from a patient treated with antithyroid drugs. This sequence was found in a woman in her thirties with Graves disease. The gene calls are TRBV12-3 or TRBV12-4 and TRBJ1-2, with D hard to call. The CDR3 reads CASSKRMDYGYTF. The CDR3 nucleotides read TGTGCCAGCAGTAAGAGAATGGACTATGGCTACACCTTC.